A selection of T cell receptor beta chains follows, all from one sample in a study of OX40 agonist ivuxolimab in advanced cancers. Assay: immunoSEQ multiplex PCR; the TCRdb copy retains only in-frame clones and omits some. The sample consists of tens of thousands of clones, roughly 87% of them appearing once. The input for sequencing was CD4+ or CD8+ T cells sorted from blood, taken in a trial of the OX40 agonist ivuxolimab. The receptors stem from an adult with an advanced solid tumor such as melanoma, head and neck, liver or kidney cancer. The CDR3 runs from the conserved cysteine through the conserved F or W. D genes are given only for firm matches. A row's size may be missing; if present it is once, few, many or a size class.

cdr3_length,clone_size,j_call,v_call,d_call,cdr3_nt,cdr3_aa
14,few,TRBJ2-5,TRBV4-1,TRBD1,TGCGCCAGCAGCCACACAGGGGTCCAAGAGACCCAGTACTTC,CASSHTGVQETQYF
15,-,TRBJ1-5,TRBV19,-,TGTGCCACTGCTGGAAGCTCATATAGCAATCAGCCCCAGCATTTT,CATAGSSYSNQPQHF
14,-,TRBJ2-1,TRBV29-1,TRBD2,TGCAGCTCTACCACTAGCGGGAGCTACAATGAGCAGTTCTTC,CSSTTSGSYNEQFF
13,-,TRBJ1-1,TRBV19,TRBD1,TGTGCCAGTAGTGCCGACAGGGACACTGAAGCTTTCTTT,CASSADRDTEAFF
12,once,TRBJ1-1,TRBV29-1,-,TGCAGCGTTGTTATAGGGGCGGGTGAAGCTTTCTTT,CSVVIGAGEAFF
14,-,TRBJ2-1,TRBV28,-,TGTGCCAGCAGTTTATTGAAGAACTACAATGAGCAGTTCTTC,CASSLLKNYNEQFF
14,-,TRBJ2-7,TRBV10-3,-,TGTGCCATCAGTGAGACTTCAAGGTTGGGTGAGCAGTACTTC,CAISETSRLGEQYF
15,-,TRBJ1-6,TRBV11-2,-,TGTGCCAGCAGAAAATGGGACGCCTTTAATTCACCCCTCCACTTT,CASRKWDAFNSPLHF
12,-,TRBJ2-7,TRBV18,-,TGTGCCAGCTCACCGATAGGGTACGAGCAGTACTTC,CASSPIGYEQYF
15,-,TRBJ1-4,TRBV5-1,TRBD1,TGCGCCAGCAGCCTAGGACAGGGGGGTAATGAAAAACTGTTTTTT,CASSLGQGGNEKLFF
16,-,TRBJ2-3,TRBV5-4,TRBD1,TGTGCCAGCAGCTTACCGGGACAGGGGGCAGGAGATACGCAGTATTTT,CASSLPGQGAGDTQYF
13,-,TRBJ1-1,TRBV18,-,TGTGCCAGCTCACCGGAGCTGAACACTGAAGCTTTCTTT,CASSPELNTEAFF
15,-,TRBJ2-2,TRBV7-8,-,TGTGCCAGCAGCTTTTCGAGACAACACACCGGGGAGCTGTTTTTT,CASSFSRQHTGELFF
16,-,TRBJ2-1,TRBV5-1,TRBD1,TGCGCCAGCAGCTTGGCGTCAACAGGGGCTGTCAATGAGCAGTTCTTC,CASSLASTGAVNEQFF
13,-,TRBJ1-1,TRBV30,-,TGTGCCTGGAGGCGAGCAGGACGCACTGAAGCTTTCTTT,CAWRRAGRTEAFF
15,-,TRBJ2-5,TRBV6-5,TRBD2,TGTGCCAGCAGTTACAGTTACCTCGGGGGGGAGACCCAGTACTTC,CASSYSYLGGETQYF
13,-,TRBJ1-5,TRBV7-8,-,TGTGCCAGCAGCTTACAGGGGAGTCAGCCCCAGCATTTT,CASSLQGSQPQHF